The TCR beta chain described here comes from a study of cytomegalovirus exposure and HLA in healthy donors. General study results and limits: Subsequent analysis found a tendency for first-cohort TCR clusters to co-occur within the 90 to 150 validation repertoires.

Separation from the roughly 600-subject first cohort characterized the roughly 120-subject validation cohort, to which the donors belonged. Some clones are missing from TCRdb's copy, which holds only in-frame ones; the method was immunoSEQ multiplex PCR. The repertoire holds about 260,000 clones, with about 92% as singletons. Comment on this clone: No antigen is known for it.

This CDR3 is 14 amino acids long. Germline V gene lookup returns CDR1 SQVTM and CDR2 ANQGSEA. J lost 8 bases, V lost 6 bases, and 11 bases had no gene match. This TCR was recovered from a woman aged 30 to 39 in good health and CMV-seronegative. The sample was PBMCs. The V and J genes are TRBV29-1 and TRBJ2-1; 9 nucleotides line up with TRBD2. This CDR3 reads CSVTGLASVYEQFF. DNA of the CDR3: TGCAGCGTGACGGGACTAGCTTCAGTGTATGAGCAGTTCTTC.